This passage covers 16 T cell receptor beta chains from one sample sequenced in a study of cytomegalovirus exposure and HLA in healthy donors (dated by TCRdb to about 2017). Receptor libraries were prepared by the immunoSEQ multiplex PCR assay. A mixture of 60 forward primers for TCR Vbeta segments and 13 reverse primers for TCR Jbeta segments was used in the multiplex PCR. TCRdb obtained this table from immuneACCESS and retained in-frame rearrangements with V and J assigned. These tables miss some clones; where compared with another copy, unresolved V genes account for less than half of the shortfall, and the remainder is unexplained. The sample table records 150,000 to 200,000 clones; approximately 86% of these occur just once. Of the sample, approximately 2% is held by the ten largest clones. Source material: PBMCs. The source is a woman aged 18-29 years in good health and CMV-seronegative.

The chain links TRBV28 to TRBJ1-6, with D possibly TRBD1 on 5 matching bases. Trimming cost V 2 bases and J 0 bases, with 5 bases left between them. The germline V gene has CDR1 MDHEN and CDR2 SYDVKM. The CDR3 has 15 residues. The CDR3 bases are TGTGCCAGCAGTTTAGACAGCTCCTATAATTCACCCCTCCACTTT. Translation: CASSLDSSYNSPLHF.

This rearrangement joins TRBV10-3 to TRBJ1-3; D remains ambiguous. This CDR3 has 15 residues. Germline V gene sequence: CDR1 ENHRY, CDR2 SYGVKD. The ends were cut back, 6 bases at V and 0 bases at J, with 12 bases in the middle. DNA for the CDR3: TGTGCCATCAGACATCCAGTGATCTCTGGAAACACCATATATTTT. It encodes CAIRHPVISGNTIYF.

The CDR3 protein is CASSLGQGSHGYTF. The CDR3 nucleotides are TGTGCCAGCAGCTTGGGCCAGGGTTCGCATGGCTACACCTTC. The V call is TRBV7-9, the J call TRBJ1-2; a possible D gene is TRBD1 (5 bases). Germline CDR1 is SEHNR and CDR2 is FQNEAQ (reference sequence). The CDR3 consists of 14 residues. With 3 bases removed from V and 6 bases from J, the gap between germline ends came to 14 bases.

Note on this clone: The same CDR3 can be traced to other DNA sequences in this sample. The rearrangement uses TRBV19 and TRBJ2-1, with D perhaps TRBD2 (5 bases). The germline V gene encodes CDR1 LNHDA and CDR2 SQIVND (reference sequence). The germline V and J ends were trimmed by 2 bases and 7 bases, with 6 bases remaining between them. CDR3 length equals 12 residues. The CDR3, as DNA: TGTGCCAGTAGTATACTAGCAAATGAGCAGTTCTTC. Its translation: CASSILANEQFF.

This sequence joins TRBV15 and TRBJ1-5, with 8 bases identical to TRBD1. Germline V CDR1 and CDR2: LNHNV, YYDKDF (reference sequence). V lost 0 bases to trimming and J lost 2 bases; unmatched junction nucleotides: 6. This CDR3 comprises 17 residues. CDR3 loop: CATSREKGTGGNQPQHF. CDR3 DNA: TGTGCCACCAGCAGAGAAAAGGGGACAGGCGGCAATCAGCCCCAGCATTTT.

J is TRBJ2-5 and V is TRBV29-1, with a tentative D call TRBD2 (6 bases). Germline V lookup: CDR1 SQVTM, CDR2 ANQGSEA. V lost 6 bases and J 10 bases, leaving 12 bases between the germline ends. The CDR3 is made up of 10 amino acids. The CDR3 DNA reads TGCAGCGTCGAGGAGGGGTTCCAGTACTTC. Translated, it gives CSVEEGFQYF. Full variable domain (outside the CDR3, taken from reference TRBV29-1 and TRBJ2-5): SAVISQKPSRDICQRGTSLTIQCQVDSQVTMMFWYRQQPGQSLTLIATANQGSEATYESGFVIDKFPISRPNLTFSTLTVSNMSPEDSSIYLCSVEEGFQYFGPGTRLLVL.

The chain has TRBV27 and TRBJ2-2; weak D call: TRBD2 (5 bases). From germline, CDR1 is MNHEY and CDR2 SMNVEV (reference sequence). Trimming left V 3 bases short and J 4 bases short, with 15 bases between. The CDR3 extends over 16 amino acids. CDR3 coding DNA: TGTGCCAGCAGTTTCGTAGGTTCAGCGGCCACCGGGGAGCTGTTTTTT. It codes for CASSFVGSAATGELFF.

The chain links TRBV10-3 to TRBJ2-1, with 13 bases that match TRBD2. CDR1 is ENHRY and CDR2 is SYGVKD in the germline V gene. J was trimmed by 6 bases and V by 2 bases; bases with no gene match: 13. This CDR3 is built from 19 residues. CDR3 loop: CAISERGLAGPNRTNEQFF. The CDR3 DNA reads TGTGCCATCAGTGAGCGGGGACTAGCGGGACCCAATAGGACCAATGAGCAGTTCTTC.

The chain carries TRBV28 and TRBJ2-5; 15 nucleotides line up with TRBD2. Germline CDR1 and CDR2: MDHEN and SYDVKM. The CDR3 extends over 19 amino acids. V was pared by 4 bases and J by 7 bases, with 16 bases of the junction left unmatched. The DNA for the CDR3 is TGTGCCAGCAGTTCTCACGGACTAGCGGGGGGGCCGACGATCGGGACCCAGTACTTC. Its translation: CASSSHGLAGGPTIGTQYF.

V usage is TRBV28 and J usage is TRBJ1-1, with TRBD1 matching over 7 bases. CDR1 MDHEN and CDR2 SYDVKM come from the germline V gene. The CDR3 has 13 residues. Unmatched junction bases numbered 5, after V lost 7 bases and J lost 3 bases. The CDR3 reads CASNEGADTEAFF. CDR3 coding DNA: TGTGCCAGCAATGAGGGGGCCGACACTGAAGCTTTCTTT.

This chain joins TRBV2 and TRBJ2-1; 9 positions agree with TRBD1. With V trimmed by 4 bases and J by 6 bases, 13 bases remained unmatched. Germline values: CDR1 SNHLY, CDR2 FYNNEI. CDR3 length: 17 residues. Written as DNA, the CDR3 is TGTGCCAGCAGTGGAGTGGTGGGACAGGGTTTTTTCAATGAGCAGTTCTTC. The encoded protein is CASSGVVGQGFFNEQFF.

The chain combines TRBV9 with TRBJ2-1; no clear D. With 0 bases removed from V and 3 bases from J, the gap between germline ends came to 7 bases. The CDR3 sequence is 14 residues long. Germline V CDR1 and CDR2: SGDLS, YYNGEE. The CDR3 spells CASSVGGIYNEQFF. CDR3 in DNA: TGTGCCAGCAGCGTAGGCGGCATCTACAATGAGCAGTTCTTC.

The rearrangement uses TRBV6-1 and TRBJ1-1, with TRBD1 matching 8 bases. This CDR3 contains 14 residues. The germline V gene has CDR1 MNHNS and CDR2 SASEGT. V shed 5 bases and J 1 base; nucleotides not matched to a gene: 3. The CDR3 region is CASSPGTGNTEAFF. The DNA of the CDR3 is TGTGCCAGCAGTCCCGGGACAGGGAACACTGAAGCTTTCTTT.

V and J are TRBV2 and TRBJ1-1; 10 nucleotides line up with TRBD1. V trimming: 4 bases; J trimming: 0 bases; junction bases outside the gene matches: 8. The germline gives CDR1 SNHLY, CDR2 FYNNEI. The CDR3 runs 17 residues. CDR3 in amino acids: CASSGRTGGNMNTEAFF. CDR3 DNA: TGTGCCAGCAGTGGGAGGACAGGGGGTAACATGAACACTGAAGCTTTCTTT.

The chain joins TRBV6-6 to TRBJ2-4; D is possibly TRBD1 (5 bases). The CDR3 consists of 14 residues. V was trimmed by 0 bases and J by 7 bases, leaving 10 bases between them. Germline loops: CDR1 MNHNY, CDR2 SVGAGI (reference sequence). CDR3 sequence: CASSYSSGMNIQYF. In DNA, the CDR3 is TGTGCCAGCAGTTACTCATCAGGGATGAACATTCAGTACTTC.

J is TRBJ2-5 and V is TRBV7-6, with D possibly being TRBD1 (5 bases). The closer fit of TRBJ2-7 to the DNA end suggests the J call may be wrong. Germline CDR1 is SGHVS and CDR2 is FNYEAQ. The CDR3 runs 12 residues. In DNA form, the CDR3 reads TGTGCCAGCAGCTTACAGGGCTACGAGCAGTACTTC. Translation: CASSLQGYEQYF.